This entry features one TCR beta chain sequence. The table came from immunoSEQ multiplex PCR; TCRdb's copy has only in-frame clones and leaves some out. The table shows about 180,000 clones, with approximately 78% occurring only once. The source of the sample is a study of blood T cell repertoires in COVID-19. Study information: Acute and convalescent COVID-19 samples came from the United States, Italy and Spain.

Unmatched junction bases numbered 7, after V lost 4 bases and J lost 6 bases. Per germline, CDR1 SGHRS and CDR2 YFSETQ. This CDR3 is 15 amino acids long. The rearrangement links TRBV5-1 to TRBJ2-7, with TRBD2 matching over 13 bases. Sequenced: PBMCs or T cells enriched from blood (not recorded which). This receptor was obtained from a woman in her 50s who had recovered from COVID-19. CDR3 in DNA: TGCGCCAGCAGCCAGGGACTAGCGGGGCTCTTCGAGCAGTACTTC. This encodes CASSQGLAGLFEQYF.